This TCR beta chain was observed in a study of OX40 agonist ivuxolimab in advanced cancers. Study context: Having had anti-PD-1, anti-PD-L1 or anti-CTLA-4 therapy before was allowed, and around 39% had some. Partial responses were seen in three patients, one with hepatocellular carcinoma and two with cutaneous melanoma.

Libraries were prepared by immunoSEQ multiplex PCR; TCRdb keeps only in-frame clonotypes and omits some of them. The sample has over 80,000 clones; approximately 80% are singletons. This clone was detected only once. The ends were cut back, 1 base at V and 2 bases at J, with 6 bases in the middle. Germline V lookup: CDR1 SQVTM, CDR2 ANQGSEA. This CDR3 contains 13 residues. It was autoimmune disease history or systemic immunosuppression that excluded patients. The gene calls are TRBV29-1 and TRBJ1-3; D is unresolved. The receptor's source is an adult with an advanced solid tumor such as melanoma, head and neck, liver or kidney cancer. The sample here was CD4+ or CD8+ T cells sorted from blood, taken in a trial of the OX40 agonist ivuxolimab. The CDR3 coding sequence is TGCAGCGTTGAAGGACAAGCTGGAAACACCATATATTTT. As protein: CSVEGQAGNTIYF.